The T cell receptor beta chain described here comes from a study of blood T cell repertoires in COVID-19 (dated by TCRdb to about 2020). About the investigation overall: Samples from collaborators originated in the United States, Italy and Spain and spanned both the acute and convalescent phases of COVID-19. Deeply sampled blood TCRbeta repertoires from subjects exposed to, actively infected with, or recovered from COVID-19 were included in the dataset. Where HLA class I and class II types were available, the types were taken from metadata supplied by the sample provider, not from assay-based typing. The repertoires were made available in a free public database intended to serve as a resource for research on the immune response to SARS-CoV-2. The samples were drawn from the first 160 participants of the ongoing ImmuneRACE study and from more than 1,000 subjects provided by 6 global collaborators. Sample metadata almost always included a de-identified subject ID, COVID-19 status, age in years and sex. The prospective study material was composed of cDNA or gDNA derived from T cells, B-cell-depleted T cells, or PBMCs.

What the authors observed across the whole study: How much clinical and demographic metadata was included differed by source and by participant, and the metadata was provided uncurated.

In the germline V gene, CDR1 corresponds to MGHDK and CDR2 to SYGVNS. There are 17 amino acids in the CDR3, from cysteine to phenylalanine inclusive. The only DNA kept is the CDR3, 51 bases in frame from the first base. After removal of 4 bases from V and 3 bases from J, the junction retains 8 bases not matched to a gene. One collaborating source in Seattle enrolled patients while the patients were actively infected and followed the patients over time throughout the course of disease. Collaborating institutions collected whole blood in K2EDTA tubes following their own protocols. Collaborator samples were shipped for TCRbeta analysis as frozen whole blood, isolated PBMCs, or DNA extracted from either sample type. TCRbeta CDR3 regions were amplified from genomic DNA using the immunoSEQ Assay, a bias-controlled multiplex PCR. The authors processed their data as follows. The number of nucleated cells in each sample was estimated by amplification of reference gene primers within the assay. To quantify the absolute abundance of each unique TCRbeta CDR3 rearrangement, sequence reads were collapsed and filtered. For each sample, productive Simpson clonality was calculated as the square root of Simpson's diversity index across productive rearrangements. Not all clones reach the TCRdb copy of this immuneACCESS table, which keeps in-frame sequences only. Checked studies attribute under half of the gap to unresolved V genes and leave the rest unexplained. D and trimming were read from the DNA, whereas the V and J calls and clone size are those reported in that table. Within this sample are about 96,000 clones, with 70% to 90% of them counted one time only. 4% to 5% of the sample is taken by the ten largest.

This clone was observed a few times. Its binding antigen is unknown. It has no much larger one-base neighbor in the sample; base qualities were not kept. The chain couples TRBV25-1 to TRBJ2-2; 10 bases in between match TRBD1. The clonotype was recovered from a human donor with COVID-19, enrolled during active disease. The donor label of this sample is uncertain. Material for sequencing was peripheral blood. The CDR3: CASSVAGTGVYTGELFF. The sequence in DNA is TGTGCCAGCAGTGTTGCCGGGACAGGGGTCTACACCGGGGAGCTGTTTTTT.